The rows below give T cell receptor beta chains drawn from one sample of a study of blood T cell repertoires in COVID-19. The method was immunoSEQ multiplex PCR; TCRdb's version includes in-frame clones alone and lacks a portion of them. This sample has about 240,000 clones, with around 84% found just once. The sequencing input was peripheral blood. The receptors stem from an older woman with active or convalescent COVID-19. The conserved cysteine and the conserved F or W are not part of the CDR3 here. Each record gives: V gene, CDR3 length, CDR3 protein.

v_gene: TRBV6-2/TRBV6-3
len: 14
CDR3aa: ASSPGAGVMNTEAF

v_gene: TRBV9
len: 12
CDR3aa: ASSVEGAHNTQY

v_gene: TRBV4-3
len: 13
CDR3aa: ASSQASAQVYGYT

v_gene: TRBV7-9
len: 13
CDR3aa: ASSANRFQRDTIY

v_gene: TRBV10-3
len: 11
CDR3aa: AIGPDFSTEAF

v_gene: TRBV9
len: 13
CDR3aa: ASSYSGDTTDTQY

v_gene: TRBV6-2/TRBV6-3
len: 13
CDR3aa: ASSSLAGYTDTQY

v_gene: TRBV4-3
len: 15
CDR3aa: ASSQEGRLDAQETQY

v_gene: TRBV5-6
len: 13
CDR3aa: ASCGDRGSQETQY

v_gene: TRBV7-6
len: 12
CDR3aa: ASSPSTAVDEQY

v_gene: TRBV7-9
len: 12
CDR3aa: ASSLSQGNEKLF

v_gene: TRBV2
len: 12
CDR3aa: AGSPRGFTDTQY

v_gene: TRBV10-3
len: 15
CDR3aa: AISTGTGEVGNQPQH

v_gene: TRBV5-1
len: 11
CDR3aa: ASSWERNTEAF

v_gene: TRBV3-1/TRBV3-2
len: 12
CDR3aa: ASSRGSSGNTIY

v_gene: TRBV6-5
len: 12
CDR3aa: ASSPGGPNTEAF

v_gene: TRBV3-1/TRBV3-2
len: 12
CDR3aa: ASSQGQGVNTQY

v_gene: TRBV28
len: 9
CDR3aa: ASSTPGYKH

v_gene: TRBV7-9
len: 15
CDR3aa: ASSRAVGQSANYGYT

v_gene: TRBV6-1
len: 11
CDR3aa: ASQGGSNYGYT

v_gene: TRBV3-1/TRBV3-2
len: 11
CDR3aa: ASSQVGNEKLF

v_gene: TRBV9
len: 13
CDR3aa: ASSVAGQGGQPQH

v_gene: TRBV29-1
len: 15
CDR3aa: SVVKRAYNSGNNEQF

v_gene: TRBV5-1
len: 11
CDR3aa: ASKGGSTDTQY

v_gene: TRBV18
len: 13
CDR3aa: ASSQGQAANSPLH

v_gene: TRBV9
len: 12
CDR3aa: ASSVGDRGYEQY

v_gene: TRBV5-4
len: 13
CDR3aa: ASSATSGTVNGYT

v_gene: TRBV2
len: 14
CDR3aa: ASSQISGGTWDTQY

v_gene: TRBV19
len: 11
CDR3aa: ASSIGGPQPQH

v_gene: TRBV4-1
len: 13
CDR3aa: ASSQGTGTFAPLH